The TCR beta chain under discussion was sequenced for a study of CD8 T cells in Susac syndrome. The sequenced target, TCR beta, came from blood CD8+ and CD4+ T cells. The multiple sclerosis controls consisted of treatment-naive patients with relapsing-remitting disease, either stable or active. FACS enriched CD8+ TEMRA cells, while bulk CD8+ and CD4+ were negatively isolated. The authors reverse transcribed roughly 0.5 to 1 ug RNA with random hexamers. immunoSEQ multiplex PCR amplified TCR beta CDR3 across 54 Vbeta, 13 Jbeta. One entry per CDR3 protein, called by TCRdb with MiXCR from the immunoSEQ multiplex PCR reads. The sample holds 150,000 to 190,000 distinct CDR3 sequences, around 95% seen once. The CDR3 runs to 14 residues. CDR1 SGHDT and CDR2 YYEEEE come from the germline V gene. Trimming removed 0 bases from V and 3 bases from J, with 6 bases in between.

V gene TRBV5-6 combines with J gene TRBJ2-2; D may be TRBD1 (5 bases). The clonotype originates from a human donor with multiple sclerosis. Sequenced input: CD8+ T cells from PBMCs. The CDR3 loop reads CASSLARDTGELFF. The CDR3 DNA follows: TGTGCCAGCAGCTTGGCCAGGGACACCGGGGAGCTGTTTTTT.